This record concerns one T cell receptor (beta chain) sequence. This CDR3 is built from 16 residues. Germline V gene data show CDR1 as LNHDA and CDR2 as SQIVND (reference sequence). J gave up 6 bases and V 7 bases, and 15 bases lay outside the gene matches. Original handling: Estimation of nucleated cell counts relied on the amplification of reference gene primers. Using immunoSEQ multiplex PCR, the repertoire was profiled, and TCRdb retains in-frame clones only, with some absent. The V and J calls and clone size are taken from that table; D and trimming were inferred from the DNA. The sample comprises some 20,000 clones, around 88% of which are singletons, and 18% rests with the top ten. This sample is drawn from a study of blood T cell repertoires in COVID-19. Overall study: The United States, Italy and Spain were the sources of the acute and convalescent COVID-19 samples. Sources were T cells, B-cell-depleted T cells, or PBMCs; the material itself was cDNA or gDNA.

This clonotype was sampled from a human donor with acute or convalescent COVID-19. The donor label of this sample is uncertain. This chain connects TRBV19 to TRBJ2-3, with 8 nucleotides matching TRBD2. The specimen sequenced was peripheral blood. This CDR3 is CASNMVGTRSRDTQYF. The CDR3 coding sequence is TGTGCCAGTAACATGGTAGGGACTAGGAGTCGCGATACGCAGTATTTT.